The clone carrying this T cell receptor (beta chain) was found a few times. The antigen is not known. A second PCR, run for roughly 6 to 11 cycles, used a sample-barcoded 5' primer plus a J-beta primer mix. A single record per CDR3 protein comes from TCRdb applying MiXCR to the 5' RACE reads. The sample yields approximately 810,000 distinct CDR3 sequences, around 36% seen once. The entry originates in a study of blood T cells in healthy people across ages. Study-level results: Long-lived donors had more naive CD4+ cells and higher diversity than aged donors. Using unsorted PBMCs precluded a conclusive naive versus antigen-experienced comparison.

Healthy Caucasian individuals from Russia aged about 6 to 90 served as donors. The sequence was obtained from a man aged 18 to 30 in good health. The sample taken for sequencing was blood.

CDR3 bases: TGCAGTGCTAGAGATGGTCTAGCGGGTGGCTACAATGAGCAGTTCTTC. The encoded protein is CSARDGLAGGYNEQFF. V and J are TRBV20-1 and TRBJ2-1, with TRBD2 matching over 8 bases. This CDR3 has 16 residues. Germline CDR1 DFQATT, CDR2 SNEGSKA (reference sequence). After removal of 0 bases from V and 3 bases from J, the junction contained 7 bases not matched to a gene.